This T cell receptor beta chain was sequenced for a study of T cells in Graves' hyperthyroidism and ophthalmopathy. Study-wide results and caveats: In blood, most of the thyroid clonotypes expanded above 0.001 were also present.

Calling Graves' hyperthyroidism stable meant ophthalmopathy did not progress within 18 months. The CDR3 is 15 amino acids. The V gene lost 0 bases and the J gene lost 8 bases, with 11 bases spanning the gap. The germline V gene has CDR1 SGHAT and CDR2 FQNNGV. Using RNA transcripts as the source, TCR beta CDR3 regions were amplified. RT-PCR in the first round (using the HTBI primer set) targeted the TCR CDR3. TCRdb ran MiXCR on the multiplex PCR reads and lists one entry per CDR3 protein. The sample yields approximately 200,000 distinct CDR3 sequences, about 18% seen once. This clonotype was detected many times. Its target is unknown.

J is TRBJ1-6 and V is TRBV11-2; D unclear. The specimen was blood. The sequence was obtained from a man in his forties with Graves' hyperthyroidism. CDR3 amino acids: CASSLDASFYSPLHF. DNA for the CDR3: TGTGCCAGCAGCTTAGATGCGTCCTTCTATTCACCCCTCCACTTT.